This T cell receptor (beta chain) was sequenced during a study of T-cell reconstitution after alpha-beta-depleted transplantation in children. Study-level results: Diversity and T-cell counts at one year after transplant derived mostly from new T cells.

Turning to this clonotype: Its antigen is not known.

Molecular barcoding with unique molecular identifiers was used for the TCRbeta library. MiXCR, run by TCRdb on the PCR reads, gives a single entry per CDR3 protein. The sample records about 980,000 distinct CDR3 sequences, roughly 31% being singletons. Germline CDR1 and CDR2: DFQATT and SNEGSKA (reference sequence). Trimming left V 1 base short and J 0 bases short, with 18 bases between. The CDR3 runs to 17 residues. The material sequenced was PBMCs, mostly from graft donor cells, taken 360 days after TCRalphabeta/CD19-depleted stem cell transplant. The chain joins TRBV20-1 to TRBJ1-1; D perhaps matches TRBD1 (6 bases). This clonotype originated in a boy younger than two who had a stem cell transplant for SCID, so the T cells may come from the graft donor. The CDR3 spells CSARGTGRSGLNTEAFF. CDR3 nucleotides: TGCAGTGCTAGAGGAACAGGGAGGTCTGGGTTGAACACTGAAGCTTTCTTT.